The sequence of this TCR beta chain was determined in a study of cytomegalovirus exposure and HLA in healthy donors. The CDR3 sequence is 14 residues long. Germline V gives CDR1 SNHLY, CDR2 FYNNEI. V was trimmed by 6 bases and J by 6 bases, leaving 17 bases between them. Researchers ran the PCR with 60 Vbeta and 13 Jbeta primers. The table came from immunoSEQ multiplex PCR; TCRdb's copy has only in-frame clones and leaves some out. Among around 59,000 clones listed, 83% were seen once. In its sample, this clone was seen a few times. V usage is TRBV2 and J usage is TRBJ1-1; D unclear. The sequenced material came from PBMCs. This sequence originates from a human donor in good health. This chain's CDR3 is CASSGGAYAAEAFF. The CDR3 DNA sequence: TGTGCCAGCAGCGGTGGAGCGTACGCCGCTGAAGCTTTCTTT.